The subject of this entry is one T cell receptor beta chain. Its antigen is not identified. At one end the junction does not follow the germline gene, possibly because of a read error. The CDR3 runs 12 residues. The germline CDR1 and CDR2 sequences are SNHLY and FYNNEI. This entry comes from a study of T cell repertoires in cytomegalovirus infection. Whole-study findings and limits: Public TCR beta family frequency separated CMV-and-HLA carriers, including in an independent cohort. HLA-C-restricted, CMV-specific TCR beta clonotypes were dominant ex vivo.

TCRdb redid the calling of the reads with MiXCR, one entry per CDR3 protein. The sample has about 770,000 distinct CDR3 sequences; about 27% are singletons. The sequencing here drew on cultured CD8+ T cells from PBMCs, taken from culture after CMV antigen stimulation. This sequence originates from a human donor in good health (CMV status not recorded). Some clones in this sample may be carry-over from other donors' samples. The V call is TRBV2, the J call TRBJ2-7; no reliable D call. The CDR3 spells CASSEDSLGWKF. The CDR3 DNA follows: TGTGCCAGCAGTGAAGATTCCCTTGGTTGGAAGTTC.